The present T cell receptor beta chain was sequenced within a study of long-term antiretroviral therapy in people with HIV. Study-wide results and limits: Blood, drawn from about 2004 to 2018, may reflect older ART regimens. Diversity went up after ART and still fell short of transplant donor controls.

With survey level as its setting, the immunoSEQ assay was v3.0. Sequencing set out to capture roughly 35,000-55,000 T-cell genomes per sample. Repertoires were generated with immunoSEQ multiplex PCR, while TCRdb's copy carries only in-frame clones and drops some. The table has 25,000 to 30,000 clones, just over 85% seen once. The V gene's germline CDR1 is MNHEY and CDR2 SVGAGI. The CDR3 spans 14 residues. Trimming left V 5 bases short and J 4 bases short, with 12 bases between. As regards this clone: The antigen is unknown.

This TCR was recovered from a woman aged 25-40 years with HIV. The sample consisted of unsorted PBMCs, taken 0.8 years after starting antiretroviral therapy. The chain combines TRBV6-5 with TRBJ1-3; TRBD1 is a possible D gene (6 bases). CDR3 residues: CASSLTGLGNTIYF. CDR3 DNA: TGTGCCAGCAGTCTCACAGGGTTGGGAAACACCATATATTTT.